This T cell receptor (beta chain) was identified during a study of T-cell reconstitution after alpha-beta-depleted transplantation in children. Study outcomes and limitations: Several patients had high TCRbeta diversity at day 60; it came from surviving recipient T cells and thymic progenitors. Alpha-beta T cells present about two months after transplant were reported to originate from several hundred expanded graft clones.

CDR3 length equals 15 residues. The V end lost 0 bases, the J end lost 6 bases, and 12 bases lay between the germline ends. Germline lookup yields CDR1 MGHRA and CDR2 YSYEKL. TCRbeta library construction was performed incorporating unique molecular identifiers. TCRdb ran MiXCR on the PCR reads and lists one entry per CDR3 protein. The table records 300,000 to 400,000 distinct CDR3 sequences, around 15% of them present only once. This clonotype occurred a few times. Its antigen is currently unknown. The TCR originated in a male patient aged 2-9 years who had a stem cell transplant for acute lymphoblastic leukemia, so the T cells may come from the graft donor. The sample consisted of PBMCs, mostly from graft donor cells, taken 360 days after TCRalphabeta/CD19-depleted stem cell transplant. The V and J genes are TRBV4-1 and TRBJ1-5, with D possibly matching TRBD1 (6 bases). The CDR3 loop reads CASSQEGRGSQPQHF. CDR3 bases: TGCGCCAGCAGCCAAGAAGGAAGGGGGAGTCAGCCCCAGCATTTT.